The 26 T cell receptor beta chains in this list originate from one sample, sequenced in a study of CD8 T cells in Susac syndrome. Reverse transcription of roughly 0.5 to 1 ug RNA was carried out with random hexamers. In TCRdb, the immunoSEQ multiplex PCR reads were re-called with MiXCR into one record per CDR3 protein. The repertoire holds approximately 120,000 distinct CDR3 sequences, with about 96% as singletons. Sample: CD4+ T cells from PBMCs. These receptors came from a human donor in good health.

This chain connects TRBV18 to TRBJ2-7; TRBD1 aligns across 9 bases. The germline CDR1 and CDR2 sequences are KGHSH and LQKENI. This CDR3 has 14 residues. The V segment lost 5 bases and the J segment 6 bases; nucleotides outside the gene matches: 8. The CDR3 region has the DNA TGTGCCAGCTCAGCTGGGACAGGGCTTAGCGAGCAGTACTTC. Translation: CASSAGTGLSEQYF.

The genes are TRBV3-1 and TRBJ2-1; 15 bases are a match to TRBD2. J gave up 7 bases and V 3 bases, and 4 bases lay outside the gene matches. The CDR3 runs to 16 residues. Germline V lookup: CDR1 LGHDT, CDR2 YNNKEL (reference sequence). CDR3 DNA sequence: TGTGCCAGCAGCCAGCCCGGGACTAGCGGGAGGAATGAGCAGTTCTTC. Protein product: CASSQPGTSGRNEQFF.

The chain has TRBV6-5 and TRBJ2-7; 9 nucleotides match TRBD1. Germline-derived CDR1 and CDR2 are MNHEY and SVGAGI. Trimming took 0 bases from V and 1 from J; bases not matched to a gene: 4. The CDR3 runs 16 residues. DNA of the CDR3: TGTGCCAGCAGTTACTCGAACAGGGGGCTATCCTACGAGCAGTACTTC. Encoded protein: CASSYSNRGLSYEQYF.

V gene TRBV28 combines with J gene TRBJ1-2, with TRBD1 matching 7 bases. The CDR3 consists of 14 residues. V lost 3 bases to trimming and J lost 7 bases; unmatched junction nucleotides: 8. Germline lookup yields CDR1 MDHEN and CDR2 SYDVKM. CDR3 sequence reads: CASSFLGTASGYTF. In DNA, the CDR3 is TGTGCCAGCAGTTTCCTGGGGACAGCGAGTGGCTACACCTTC.

This clonotype is a singleton in its sample. The CDR3 region is CAAKDRVSNEQFF. The DNA of the CDR3 is TGTGCCGCCAAGGACAGGGTATCTAATGAGCAGTTCTTC. The chain joins TRBV30 to TRBJ2-1; 8 nucleotides match TRBD1. The V and J ends lost 8 bases and 7 bases, in that order; junction bases with no gene match: 10. The CDR3 totals 13 residues. Per germline, CDR1 GTSNPN and CDR2 SVGIG (reference sequence).

The rearrangement uses TRBV12-3 or TRBV12-4 and TRBJ1-4; 9 bases fit TRBD1. The CDR3 covers 14 residues. V trimming: 5 bases; J trimming: 7 bases; junction bases outside the gene matches: 5. The CDR3 DNA is TGTGCCAGCAGTCTTGGGACAGGGCGTGAAAAACTGTTTTTT. Amino acid sequence: CASSLGTGREKLFF.

The sample holds one count of this clonotype. The J gene is TRBJ1-1, the V gene TRBV29-1; D remains ambiguous. The V gene's germline CDR1 is SQVTM and CDR2 ANQGSEA. V was cut by 3 bases and J by 10 bases, with 12 bases left in between. The CDR3 spans 11 residues. CDR3 region: CSVEEGYIAFF. CDR3 DNA sequence: TGCAGCGTTGAGGAGGGTTATATAGCTTTCTTT.

This clonotype has just one count. This rearrangement joins TRBV19 to TRBJ2-2, with TRBD2 identical over 11 bases. With 6 bases clipped from V and 4 bases from J, the junction kept 4 bases outside the gene matches. The germline gives CDR1 LNHDA, CDR2 SQIVND (reference sequence). This CDR3 region has 15 residues. This CDR3 is CASRGLAVSTGELFF. Here the CDR3 DNA reads TGTGCCAGTAGGGGACTAGCGGTATCCACCGGGGAGCTGTTTTTT.

The chain combines TRBV5-1 with TRBJ2-6; 7 bases align to TRBD1. CDR3 length: 16 amino acids. Germline V gene lookup returns CDR1 SGHRS and CDR2 YFSETQ. The trim removed 2 bases at V and 4 bases at J, leaving 6 bases unmatched. The DNA of the CDR3 is TGCGCCAGCAGCTTACAGGGGACGTCCGGGGCCAACGTCCTGACTTTC. Translation: CASSLQGTSGANVLTF.

The chain is built from TRBV3-1 and TRBJ2-1; possibly TRBD1 for D (5 bases). Trimming removed 7 bases at V and 4 bases at J, with 8 bases between. This CDR3 region has 12 residues. Germline V gene lookup returns CDR1 LGHDT and CDR2 YNNKEL (reference sequence). The CDR3 region has the DNA TGTGCCAGCACCAAGGGGTACAATGAGCAGTTCTTC. Amino acid sequence: CASTKGYNEQFF.

This rearrangement joins TRBV3-1 to TRBJ2-4; no reliable D call. Trimming took 5 bases from V and 1 from J, leaving 12 bases between them. The V gene's germline CDR1 is LGHDT and CDR2 YNNKEL (reference sequence). The CDR3 length is 15 residues. DNA for the CDR3: TGTGCCAGCAGCGATGGGATCGGGGCCAAAAACATTCAGTACTTC. It encodes CASSDGIGAKNIQYF.

The V call is TRBV3-1, the J call TRBJ1-2; possibly TRBD1 for D (6 bases). The germline CDR1 and CDR2 sequences are LGHDT and YNNKEL (reference sequence). V shed 1 base and J shed 4 bases, with 13 bases lying between them. The CDR3 runs 15 residues. CDR3 sequence reads: CASSQGRGAGYGYTF. In DNA, the CDR3 is TGTGCCAGCAGCCAAGGCCGGGGGGCTGGCTATGGCTACACCTTC.

In nucleotides, the CDR3 is TGTGCCAGCATGGGACAGGGGAACAATGAGCAGTTCTTC. Translated, it gives CASMGQGNNEQFF. The genes are TRBV7-2 and TRBJ2-1; 10 nucleotides line up with TRBD1. Trimming removed 7 bases from V and 5 bases from J; junction bases left unmatched: 2. CDR3 size: 13 residues. CDR1 and CDR2 (germline): SGHTA, FQGNSA.

The chain uses TRBV5-1 and TRBJ2-3; D may correspond to TRBD1 or TRBD2 (5 bases each). Trimming stripped 6 bases from V and 0 bases from J, with 17 bases between. The CDR3 runs to 16 residues. The germline V gene has CDR1 SGHRS and CDR2 YFSETQ. The CDR3 region has the DNA TGCGCCAGCACCCTTGGGGGACGGCTTAGCACAGATACGCAGTATTTT. This sequence encodes CASTLGGRLSTDTQYF.

This clonotype was detected once. The gene calls are TRBV15 and TRBJ1-1; the D is unclear. Trimming removed 0 bases from V and 1 base from J, with 6 bases in between. Germline loops: CDR1 LNHNV, CDR2 YYDKDF (reference sequence). There are 14 residues in the CDR3. The CDR3 nucleotides are TGTGCCACCAGCAGAGATCCAGGGAACACTGAAGCTTTCTTT. Translating it yields CATSRDPGNTEAFF.

This clonotype was seen just once. The V and J genes are TRBV13 and TRBJ2-3, with unresolved D. Germline CDR1 and CDR2: PRHDT and FYEKMQ (reference sequence). The V end was cut by 4 bases, the J end by 0 bases, with 5 bases between. The CDR3 consists of 13 residues. In nucleotides, the CDR3 is TGTGCCAGCAGCTGGATAAGCACAGATACGCAGTATTTT. Translation gives CASSWISTDTQYF. Drawing the rest from reference TRBV13 and TRBJ2-3, the complete variable domain is AAGVIQSPRHLIKEKRETATLKCYPIPRHDTVYWYQQGPGQDPQFLISFYEKMQSDKGSIPDRFSAQQFSDYHSELNMSSLELGDSALYFCASSWISTDTQYFGPGTRLTVL.

V and J are TRBV25-1 and TRBJ1-5; TRBD1 matches at 7 bases. The V gene end was trimmed by 2 bases and the J gene end by 1 base; junction bases not matched to a gene: 8. There are 17 residues in the CDR3. The germline gives CDR1 MGHDK, CDR2 SYGVNS. In DNA form, the CDR3 reads TGTGCCAGCAGTGAAAATTTAGGGGGCACGAGCAATCAGCCCCAGCATTTT. It encodes CASSENLGGTSNQPQHF.

The chain couples TRBV5-1 to TRBJ2-1; D remains ambiguous. This CDR3 is built from 16 residues. The germline V gene encodes CDR1 SGHRS and CDR2 YFSETQ. V was trimmed by 1 base and J by 0 bases, leaving 11 bases between them. Here the CDR3 reads CASSLQVGSSYNEQFF. The DNA of the CDR3 is TGCGCCAGCAGCTTGCAAGTAGGTAGCTCCTACAATGAGCAGTTCTTC.

The chain is built from TRBV9 and TRBJ2-7; D may be TRBD2 (6 bases). The CDR3 sequence is 15 residues long. V was shortened by 0 bases and J by 5 bases, with 15 bases between the two germline ends. Germline assignment: CDR1 SGDLS and CDR2 YYNGEE. CDR3 nucleotides: TGTGCCAGCAGCGTAGCTAGGGAGGCAATGGACGAGCAGTACTTC. Amino acid sequence: CASSVAREAMDEQYF.

Concerning this clonotype itself: Sequence at one end of the junction differs from germline and may be a read error. The chain has TRBV5-1 and TRBJ1-6; unclear D gene. Germline assignment: CDR1 SGHRS and CDR2 YFSETQ. The CDR3 covers 16 residues. DNA of the CDR3: TGCGCCAGCCGCTTGGAGCAGGCTCACAGTAATTCACCCCTCCACTTT. Its translation is CASRLEQAHSNSPLHF.

Only one count was recorded for this clonotype. This chain links TRBV25-1 with TRBJ2-5, with D unresolved. The CDR3 totals 13 residues. V gave up 3 bases and J gave up 3 bases, with 8 bases separating them. CDR1 is MGHDK and CDR2 is SYGVNS in the germline V gene. For the CDR3, the DNA is TGTGCCAGCAGTGAGAGACTGGAAGAGACCCAGTACTTC. It encodes CASSERLEETQYF.

The chain links TRBV4-1 to TRBJ1-2; 10 nucleotides align to TRBD1. V lost 1 base, J lost 4 bases, and 6 bases stayed unmatched. CDR1 is MGHRA and CDR2 is YSYEKL in the germline V gene. The CDR3 runs to 16 residues. CDR3 in amino acids: CASSQVGTGEIYGYTF. The CDR3, as DNA: TGCGCCAGCAGCCAAGTTGGGACAGGGGAGATCTATGGCTACACCTTC.

The chain links TRBV7-2 to TRBJ2-5; 7 nucleotides line up with TRBD1. The CDR3 contains 13 residues. The V gene's germline CDR1 is SGHTA and CDR2 FQGNSA. V shed 1 base, J shed 4 bases, and the junction held 0 bases outside the gene matches. CDR3 DNA: TGTGCCAGCAGCTTAGGACAGGGAGAGACCCAGTACTTC. It specifies CASSLGQGETQYF.

The chain uses TRBV5-1 and TRBJ1-1; a weak D match, TRBD1 (5 bases). V lost 0 bases and J lost 3, with 9 bases in between. This CDR3 is built from 14 residues. Germline assignment: CDR1 SGHRS and CDR2 YFSETQ. The CDR3 reads CASSLDQGYTEAFF. CDR3 DNA: TGCGCCAGCAGCTTGGATCAGGGCTACACTGAAGCTTTCTTT. Together with reference TRBV5-1 and TRBJ1-1, the CDR3 gives the full variable domain: KAGVTQTPRYLIKTRGQQVTLSCSPISGHRSVSWYQQTPGQGLQFLFEYFSETQRNKGNFPGRFSGRQFSNSRSEMNVSTLELGDSALYLCASSLDQGYTEAFFGQGTRLTVV.

This clonotype was counted a single time. V is TRBV12-3 or TRBV12-4 and J is TRBJ2-1, with D maybe TRBD2 (5 bases). V was trimmed by 5 bases and J by 10 bases, leaving 9 bases between them. CDR3 size: 11 residues. The DNA of the CDR3 is TGTGCCAGCAGTACCCGAGGGGAGCAGTTCTTC. Its protein is CASSTRGEQFF.

The chain links TRBV29-1 to TRBJ2-7, with 9 bases lining up with TRBD2. The V gene's germline CDR1 is SQVTM and CDR2 ANQGSEA. The V gene end was trimmed by 6 bases and the J gene end by 3 bases; junction bases not matched to a gene: 12. This CDR3 comprises 15 residues. This chain's CDR3 is CSVQKGLAMNYEQYF. CDR3 coding DNA: TGCAGCGTACAGAAGGGACTAGCCATGAACTACGAGCAGTACTTC.